Shown below are 10 T cell receptor beta chains from a single sample sequenced in a study of T cells in Graves' hyperthyroidism and ophthalmopathy. The CDR3 regions of TCR beta were amplified from RNA transcripts. Researchers ran a first-round RT-PCR on the TCR CDR3 using the HTBI primer set. TCRdb reanalysed the multiplex PCR reads using MiXCR and keeps one entry per CDR3 protein. The table includes a few hundred thousand distinct CDR3 sequences, around 13% detected once. Sequencing was carried out using blood. Receptors originate from a woman between 18 and 29 years old with Graves' hyperthyroidism.

This clonotype occurred a few times. CDR3 DNA: TGTGCCAGCCGAGGGGTCTACAATGAGCAGTTCTTC. This encodes CASRGVYNEQFF. The rearrangement uses TRBV28 and TRBJ2-1; D is perhaps TRBD1 or TRBD2 (5 bases each). V was pared by 8 bases and J by 3 bases, with 8 bases between. CDR1 and CDR2 (germline): MDHEN, SYDVKM. The CDR3 covers 12 residues.

This clonotype was observed many times. This chain joins TRBV29-1 and TRBJ1-2, with a tentative D call TRBD1 (6 bases). CDR3 length: 13 residues. Germline V gene sequence: CDR1 SQVTM, CDR2 ANQGSEA. The ends were cut back, 0 bases at V and 7 bases at J, with 12 bases in the middle. CDR3 bases: TGCAGCGTTGAAGAGATTAGGGGGTCTGGCTACACCTTC. This encodes CSVEEIRGSGYTF.

This clonotype has a count of ten or more. The chain couples TRBV4-1 to TRBJ2-7; D is possibly TRBD1 or TRBD2 (5 bases each). The CDR3 length is 16 residues. Trimming shortened V by 0 bases and J by 0 bases, and 12 bases separated the two germline ends. The V gene's germline CDR1 is MGHRA and CDR2 YSYEKL. The CDR3 reads CASSQDAGTSSYEQYF. CDR3 in DNA: TGCGCCAGCAGCCAAGACGCCGGGACCTCCTCCTACGAGCAGTACTTC.

The rearrangement joins TRBV4-2 to TRBJ2-5; 8 bases align to TRBD2. The CDR3 consists of 15 residues. Germline-derived CDR1 and CDR2 are LGHNA and YNFKEQ. The trim removed 4 bases at V and 7 bases at J, leaving 11 bases unmatched. The CDR3 here is CASSLDSSGWRTQYF. Here the CDR3 DNA reads TGTGCCAGCAGCCTCGACTCTAGCGGGTGGCGGACCCAGTACTTC.

This clonotype was observed a few times. The V gene is TRBV28, the J gene TRBJ1-2; perhaps TRBD1 as D (6 bases). The ends were cut back, 5 bases at V and 8 bases at J, with 15 bases in the middle. Germline CDR1 is MDHEN and CDR2 is SYDVKM. The CDR3 runs to 13 residues. The CDR3 is CASSAVRDTGYTF. Written as DNA, the CDR3 is TGTGCCAGCAGTGCGGTAAGGGACACGGGCTACACCTTC.

Ten or more counts support this clonotype. CDR3 protein: CASSPTDRAGGYTF. The CDR3 DNA is TGTGCCAGCAGTCCCACGGACAGGGCCGGTGGCTACACCTTC. The chain is built from TRBV28 and TRBJ1-2; TRBD1 matches 8 bases. CDR1 and CDR2 from the germline V gene are MDHEN and SYDVKM. The CDR3 totals 14 residues. The trim removed 5 bases at V and 7 bases at J, leaving 9 bases unmatched.

This clonotype was counted only a few times. The J gene is TRBJ2-1, the V gene TRBV15; 10 bases match TRBD2. The germline V gene has CDR1 LNHNV and CDR2 YYDKDF (reference sequence). V was clipped by 0 bases and J by 8 bases; unmatched bases: 13. This CDR3 region has 18 residues. CDR3 sequence: CATSRDPNLAGVVHEQFF. As DNA, the CDR3 is TGTGCCACCAGCAGAGATCCCAATCTAGCGGGAGTTGTCCATGAGCAGTTCTTC.

The rearrangement links TRBV19 to TRBJ1-1; D not certain. The V gene lost 3 bases and the J gene lost 2 bases, with 10 bases spanning the gap. The CDR3 has 14 residues. In germline, CDR1 is LNHDA, CDR2 SQIVND (reference sequence). In DNA form, the CDR3 reads TGTGCCAGTAGTATCACGGGGTCCAACACTGAAGCTTTCTTT. As protein: CASSITGSNTEAFF.

This clonotype was observed a handful of times. The chain uses TRBV4-3 and TRBJ1-1, with D perhaps TRBD1 (5 bases). The germline CDR1 and CDR2 sequences are LGHNA and YSLEER. V was trimmed by 1 base and J by 1 base, leaving 16 bases between them. The CDR3 runs 17 residues. DNA of the CDR3: TGCGCCAGCAGCCAAGGGGGGTTTGGCAGAGCGAACACTGAAGCTTTCTTT. Residues: CASSQGGFGRANTEAFF.

V is TRBV6-1 and J is TRBJ2-7, with 8 bases matching TRBD2. Trimming removed 4 bases from V and 3 bases from J; junction bases left unmatched: 5. CDR1 and CDR2 from the germline V gene are MNHNS and SASEGT. This CDR3 spans 14 amino acids. DNA of the CDR3: TGTGCCAGCAGTGGACGGGAGGGCCTCTACGAGCAGTACTTC. This encodes CASSGREGLYEQYF.